This entry is about one T cell receptor (beta chain). No antigen is known for it. Base quality data are lacking; no much larger clone is found one base away. This record comes from a study of shared clonotypes between healthy human individuals (dated by TCRdb to the early 2020s). A note on the overall study: The cohort included three men and a couple of women between 18 and 49 years of age. To increase sequencing depth and limit assay-specific biases, different laboratories used diverse techniques to prepare libraries and sequence TCR repertoires. For each donor, CD4 naive and CD4 memory were each run on three plates, CD8 naive on two plates, and CD8 memory on one plate. The study deeply sequenced blood TCR repertoires of several healthy adults to estimate repertoire size and the extent of clonotype sharing between individuals. Each donor's leukapheresis produced roughly between roughly 0.85 and 10 billion PBMCs.

Broader findings and caveats from the paper: The small number of donors limited the genetic and exposure-history diversity represented. Pairwise subsampling led to the expectation that sequencing depth would affect the degree of clonotype sharing among donors. Estimated clonotype richness was generally larger for naive than for memory subsets. Sharing across a few donors was observed for approximately 5% of naive CD4, under 4% of naive CD8, roughly 2.4% of memory CD4, and around 0.4% of memory CD8 clonotypes. Sampling was restricted to blood, and TCR repertoires in tissue are likely to differ from TCR repertoires in blood. Rarefaction of sorted-subset datasets indicated incomplete sequencing despite the large sequencing depth. Higher generation probabilities were observed for clonotypes shared by all four sorted-subset donors than for non-shared clonotypes.

Donors were healthy HIV-negative adults with no recently reported acute infections or vaccinations. Every donor was a Caucasian adult residing in Nashville, Tennessee, USA. Magnetic negative selection was used to enrich CD4+ T cells, after which naive cells were positively selected on CD45RA and the negative fraction became the memory subset. Blood was obtained by leukapheresis, after which PBMCs were separated by Ficoll-Histopaque density gradient centrifugation and cryopreserved in liquid nitrogen vapor phase. Analytical flow cytometry was used to check the purity and quantity of every magnetically sorted T cell population. Genomic DNA was isolated from every sorted fraction and measured by UV absorbance on a Nanodrop 2000c. The germline V gene yields MDHEN for CDR1 and SYDVKM for CDR2. Including cysteine and phenylalanine, the CDR3 has 14 amino acids. Just the 42-base CDR3 DNA is kept, in frame starting at base 1. V was cut back by 2 bases and J by 15 bases, leaving a gap of 20 bases between them.

Using the deep immunoSEQ assay, multiplex PCR amplified TCR CDR3 regions from genomic DNA. Extracted genomic DNA from each cell subset was spread evenly across all wells of several immunoSEQ 96-well plates, with each plate serving as a replicate. Each replicate PCR for sorted subsets received roughly 200 ng genomic DNA, equal to roughly 30,000 T cell genomes. The purified libraries were quantified using a Qubit 3.0 fluorometer, sized with a Bioanalyzer 2100, and then quantified again using the KAPA Library Quantification kit. Every immunoSEQ 96-well plate was sequenced on a dedicated single-read 150-cycle Illumina NextSeq 550 flow cell. Turning to the authors' computational methods: Because the immunoSEQ output included only junctional sequences and no quality scores, the filtering could not be the same as the filtering used for full-length reads. To assign V/J genes and CDR3, sequences were annotated using PyIR, a Python wrapper for IgBLAST v1.9, with IMGT germline references. Reads were filtered out if the reads had weak V/J assignments (E-value above 1e-6), no CDR3, stop codons, out-of-frame junctions, or ambiguous translated residues. V3J clonotypes were defined by identical inferred V gene, J gene, and CDR3 amino acid sequence. Percentage overlap between repertoires was computed as shared unique clonotypes divided by the size of the smaller repertoire. Repertoire richness was assessed with RTK rarefaction, the Chao1 estimator, and Recon v2.1 estimates of unobserved clonotypes. For all TCRbeta clonotypes obtained by the gDNA method from four donors, generation probabilities were computed with OLGA. TCRdb re-hosts the immuneACCESS table, in-frame sequences only. Its copies lack some clones; in the studies checked, an unresolved V gene accounts for under half of them, and the cause for the rest is not known. Clonal size and the V and J genes are those of that table, whereas D and trimming came from the DNA. Present in this sample are about 2.4 million clones, 93% of which were seen just once. The biggest ten clones account for 0.35% to 0.45% of the sample.

This clonotype originated in a man aged 18 to 30 in good health. Some clones in this sample may be carry-over from other donors' samples. The source material was naive CD4+ T cells from PBMCs. Per the publication, the cell subset or site label means: CD45RA+ positively selected. Rearrangement joined TRBV28 to TRBJ2-1, with the D call tentatively TRBD1 or TRBD2, each fitting 5 bases. In nucleotides, the sequence is TGTGCCAGCAGTTTAGGGAACGGCAGGGAGTCTTGGTTCTTC. Its coded protein is CASSLGNGRESWFF.